A single sample gave rise to the 27 T cell receptor beta chains below, sequenced in a study of control samples from healthy donors and cancer patients (dated by TCRdb to about 2020). Receptor libraries were prepared by the immunoSEQ multiplex PCR assay. TCRdb stores this immuneACCESS table with in-frame sequences only. Part of the clones is absent; in the studies checked, under half of the shortfall reflects unresolved V genes, and no reason is known for the rest. The sample data list about 120,000 clones, and 88% of these were observed just once. The leading ten clones occupy around 3.4% of the sample. The sample taken for sequencing was blood. The receptors here all came from a man aged 35 to 55 in good health.

Notes on this clone: The same CDR3 can be traced to other DNA sequences in this sample. V and J are TRBV6-1 and TRBJ1-2; D is undetermined. V lost 2 bases and J 0 bases, leaving 7 bases between the germline ends. This CDR3 is 14 amino acids long. Germline V gene data show CDR1 as MNHNS and CDR2 as SASEGT. Written as DNA, the CDR3 is TGTGCCAGCAGTGAACAACAGCCTAACTATGGCTACACCTTC. This gives the protein CASSEQQPNYGYTF.

The chain couples TRBV7-9 to TRBJ1-6; D unclear. Trimming removed 4 bases from V and 3 bases from J, with 13 bases in between. The CDR3 is 16 amino acids. CDR1 and CDR2 from the germline V gene are SEHNR and FQNEAQ (reference sequence). The CDR3 loop is CASSSRTDHYNSPLHF. Written as DNA, the CDR3 is TGTGCCAGCAGCTCAAGGACTGACCACTATAATTCACCCCTCCACTTT.

This chain connects TRBV2 to TRBJ1-1; D is undetermined. From germline, CDR1 is SNHLY and CDR2 FYNNEI. The length of the CDR3 is 13 residues. V was cut by 6 bases and J by 0 bases, with 8 bases left in between. The CDR3 DNA reads as TGTGCCAGCAGATTAAGAATGAACACTGAAGCTTTCTTT. Its protein product is CASRLRMNTEAFF.

This chain links TRBV3-1 (or the pseudogene TRBV3-2) with TRBJ1-2; TRBD1 matches 9 bases. The CDR3 has 14 amino acids. Germline V gene data show CDR1 as LGHDT and CDR2 as YNNKEL (reference sequence). Trimming removed 6 bases from V and 8 bases from J; junction bases left unmatched: 10. The CDR3 nucleotides are TGTGCCAGCAGGTTCCGGGACAGGGTTCGGGGCTACACCTTC. This sequence encodes CASRFRDRVRGYTF.

The V and J genes are TRBV3-1 (or the pseudogene TRBV3-2) and TRBJ2-1, with 8 bases matching TRBD2. After removal of 4 bases from V and 3 bases from J, the junction contained 5 bases not matched to a gene. Germline values: CDR1 LGHDT, CDR2 YNNKEL (reference sequence). CDR3 length: 15 residues. CDR3 residues: CASSPVAGSYNEQFF. CDR3 in DNA: TGTGCCAGCAGCCCGGTAGCGGGAAGCTACAATGAGCAGTTCTTC.

This clone has more than one count but fewer than ten. The genes are TRBV6-5 and TRBJ2-1; 8 nucleotides align to TRBD1. Losses at the gene ends were 6 bases for V and 6 bases for J; bases not matched to a gene: 10. Germline CDR1 is MNHEY and CDR2 is SVGAGI. The CDR3 contains 15 residues. CDR3 region: CASSLTGVGVNEQFF. The CDR3 nucleotides read TGTGCCAGCAGCTTGACAGGGGTCGGAGTCAATGAGCAGTTCTTC.

This clone came up a few times. J is TRBJ2-1 and V is TRBV9; a possible D gene is TRBD2 (7 bases). The CDR3 spans 14 residues. Germline CDR1 SGDLS, CDR2 YYNGEE. Trimming took 0 bases from V and 9 from J, leaving 13 bases between them. CDR3 protein: CASSVEGGPTEQFF. The CDR3 coding sequence is TGTGCCAGCAGCGTAGAGGGGGGGCCCACTGAGCAGTTCTTC.

The gene calls are TRBV6-5 and TRBJ2-4; TRBD1 aligns across 7 bases. In germline, CDR1 is MNHEY, CDR2 SVGAGI. J gave up 4 bases and V 5 bases, and 8 bases lay outside the gene matches. The CDR3 totals 15 residues. For the CDR3, the DNA is TGTGCCAGCAGTCCTTGGGACAGCTCTAAAAACATTCAGTACTTC. The encoded protein is CASSPWDSSKNIQYF.

The sample holds one count of this clone. The gene calls are TRBV11-3 and TRBJ2-7; 16 bases are shared with TRBD2. CDR1 is SGHNT, CDR2 YENEEA, per germline. V lost 4 bases to trimming and J lost 0 bases; unmatched junction nucleotides: 6. The CDR3 consists of 18 residues. The CDR3 sequence: CASSSPGLAGGPSYEQYF. The DNA for the CDR3 is TGTGCCAGCAGCTCGCCGGGACTAGCGGGGGGGCCCTCCTACGAGCAGTACTTC.

The chain is built from TRBV5-1 and TRBJ1-2; 9 bases are a match to TRBD1. Germline values: CDR1 SGHRS, CDR2 YFSETQ. V lost 4 bases and J lost 4; bases outside the gene matches: 8. CDR3 length equals 15 residues. CDR3 amino acids: CASSSSGDRVYGYTF. CDR3 nucleotides: TGCGCCAGCAGCAGCTCGGGGGACAGGGTCTATGGCTACACCTTC.

This clone is a singleton in its sample. This chain uses TRBV5-5 with TRBJ2-2; D is ambiguous. The CDR3 has 16 residues. In germline, CDR1 is SGHKS, CDR2 YYEKEE (reference sequence). V lost 2 bases, J lost 0 bases, and 11 bases lay in between. CDR3 in amino acids: CASSFNSASNTGELFF. CDR3 bases: TGTGCCAGCAGCTTTAACTCCGCCTCGAACACCGGGGAGCTGTTTTTT.

V gene TRBV4-2 combines with J gene TRBJ2-1; 8 nucleotides align to TRBD1. After removal of 4 bases from V and 6 bases from J, the junction contained 2 bases not matched to a gene. The CDR3 has 13 residues. Looked up from germline, CDR1 is LGHNA and CDR2 is YNFKEQ. The CDR3 spells CASSLDRANEQFF. The CDR3 bases are TGTGCCAGCAGCCTGGACAGGGCCAATGAGCAGTTCTTC.

The chain has TRBV5-6 and TRBJ2-7; D perhaps matches TRBD1 (6 bases). Between the trimmed V and J ends, which lost 0 bases and 6 bases, there was a span of 13 bases. Germline V gene data show CDR1 as SGHDT and CDR2 as YYEEEE. This CDR3 has 14 residues. The DNA of the CDR3 is TGTGCCAGCAGCTTGGACAGGGCGGCGGGCGAGCAGTACTTC. It is translated as CASSLDRAAGEQYF.

This clone was seen more than once but under ten times. J is TRBJ2-7 and V is TRBV5-1, with 7 bases that match TRBD1. Germline V lookup: CDR1 SGHRS, CDR2 YFSETQ. This CDR3 spans 13 amino acids. Trimming at V came to 4 bases and at J to 5 bases, leaving 6 bases not matched to a gene. This CDR3 is CASSQQGRDEQYF. In nucleotides, the CDR3 is TGCGCCAGCAGCCAACAGGGGCGGGACGAGCAGTACTTC.

The chain is built from TRBV6-2 or TRBV6-3 and TRBJ1-2, with TRBD1 matching over 8 bases. Looked up from germline, CDR1 is MNHEY and CDR2 is SVGEGT. The CDR3 has 14 amino acids. The J segment lost 4 bases and the V segment lost 4 bases, leaving 5 bases of the junction unmatched. In DNA, the CDR3 is TGTGCCAGCAGTTTCAACAGGGGGAGCTATGGCTACACCTTC. Translation: CASSFNRGSYGYTF.

The CDR3 region has the DNA TGTGCCATCAGTGAAGAGCGGGCCACCTACAATGAGCAGTTCTTC. Translation gives CAISEERATYNEQFF. The chain has TRBV10-3 and TRBJ2-1; the D gene is possibly TRBD2 (6 bases). V lost 3 bases, J lost 2 bases, and 11 bases lay in between. This CDR3 is built from 15 residues. CDR1 and CDR2 from the germline V gene are ENHRY and SYGVKD.

The rearrangement joins TRBV19 to TRBJ1-2; 8 nucleotides line up with TRBD1. J gave up 4 bases and V 0 bases, and 4 bases lay outside the gene matches. The germline CDR1 and CDR2 sequences are LNHDA and SQIVND (reference sequence). The CDR3 has 15 residues. This CDR3 reads CASSIENRGFYGYTF. CDR3 DNA: TGTGCCAGTAGTATAGAGAACAGGGGGTTCTATGGCTACACCTTC.

This clone was seen more than once but under ten times. The rearrangement links TRBV6-2 or TRBV6-3 to TRBJ1-1; D is possibly TRBD1 (5 bases). Trimming removed 5 bases at V and 5 bases at J, with 12 bases between. Germline V gives CDR1 MNHEY, CDR2 SVGEGT. This CDR3 is 13 amino acids long. The CDR3 loop is CASSRPGGTEAFF. In DNA form, the CDR3 reads TGTGCCAGCAGTCGACCGGGGGGAACTGAAGCTTTCTTT.

This clone is a singleton in its sample. The rearrangement links TRBV3-1 (or the pseudogene TRBV3-2) to TRBJ1-2; 9 bases are a match to TRBD1. J gave up 8 bases and V 1 base, and 8 bases lay outside the gene matches. CDR1 is LGHDT and CDR2 is YNNKEL in the germline V gene (reference sequence). This CDR3 is built from 15 residues. The CDR3 protein is CASSQGPTGGRGYTF. CDR3 DNA sequence: TGTGCCAGCAGCCAAGGCCCGACAGGGGGACGAGGCTACACCTTC.

The V call is TRBV6-5, the J call TRBJ1-2; 7 nucleotides match TRBD1. Germline V gene sequence: CDR1 MNHEY, CDR2 SVGAGI. This CDR3 region has 14 residues. Losses at the gene ends were 0 bases for V and 7 bases for J; bases not matched to a gene: 5. CDR3: CASSYSTGRSGYTF. The CDR3 DNA follows: TGTGCCAGCAGTTACTCGACAGGGCGAAGTGGCTACACCTTC.

This clone has a handful of counts. The chain joins TRBV10-3 to TRBJ1-5; the D is unclear. This CDR3 is built from 15 residues. Germline assignment: CDR1 ENHRY and CDR2 SYGVKD. V was shortened by 0 bases and J by 7 bases, with 13 bases between the two germline ends. CDR3 region: CAISESYAGVQPQHF. CDR3 sequence (DNA): TGTGCCATCAGTGAGTCGTACGCAGGAGTGCAGCCCCAGCATTTT.

This chain uses TRBV25-1 with TRBJ2-1, with TRBD2 matching over 11 bases. CDR1 MGHDK and CDR2 SYGVNS come from the germline V gene. The CDR3 length is 16 residues. V shed 4 bases and J 7 bases; nucleotides not matched to a gene: 9. The CDR3 protein is CASSGFLAGGGNEQFF. The DNA for the CDR3 is TGTGCCAGCAGTGGATTTCTAGCGGGGGGCGGGAATGAGCAGTTCTTC.

The chain uses TRBV30 and TRBJ2-4; maybe TRBD2 (6 bases). The CDR3 consists of 14 residues. V was trimmed by 2 bases and J by 1 base, leaving 9 bases between them. The germline gives CDR1 GTSNPN, CDR2 SVGIG (reference sequence). CDR3 bases: TGTGCCTGGAGTCGGGGGTCGGCCAAAAACATTCAGTACTTC. Its translation: CAWSRGSAKNIQYF.

This clone has a single count. The V gene is TRBV2, the J gene TRBJ1-5, with D tentatively TRBD1 (6 bases). CDR3 size: 15 residues. V lost 4 bases and J 1 base, leaving 11 bases between the germline ends. Germline V lookup: CDR1 SNHLY, CDR2 FYNNEI. In DNA, the CDR3 is TGTGCCAGCAGTGGGGGGGGCTCCAGCAATCAGCCCCAGCATTTT. Translated: CASSGGGSSNQPQHF.

The chain is built from TRBV2 and TRBJ1-1; D call uncertain. Trimming took off 6 bases at V and 7 bases at J, with 9 bases between the two ends. The CDR3 runs 11 residues. The V gene's germline CDR1 is SNHLY and CDR2 FYNNEI. CDR3 region: CASSQFSEAFF. CDR3 nucleotide sequence: TGTGCCAGCAGCCAATTCAGTGAAGCTTTCTTT.

The chain is built from TRBV27 and TRBJ2-3; D is possibly TRBD1 or TRBD2 (6 bases each). The V end was cut by 6 bases, the J end by 4 bases, with 17 bases between. Germline CDR1 reads MNHEY; CDR2 reads SMNVEV (reference sequence). This CDR3 contains 15 residues. Here the CDR3 reads CASSITGSGADTQYF. DNA of the CDR3: TGTGCCAGCAGCATCACAGGGTCGGGGGCAGATACGCAGTATTTT.

The rearrangement joins TRBV18 to TRBJ2-2; D ambiguous. This CDR3 is 14 amino acids long. CDR1 is KGHSH and CDR2 is LQKENI in the germline V gene. Trimming stripped 5 bases from V and 2 bases from J, with 9 bases between. Written as DNA, the CDR3 is TGTGCCAGCTCATCCAAGGGAAACACCGGGGAGCTGTTTTTT. Translating gives CASSSKGNTGELFF.